This TCR beta chain came from a study of blood T cell repertoires in COVID-19. Study as a whole: COVID-19 samples collected from the United States, Italy and Spain covered acute and convalescent phases. The analysed material was cDNA or gDNA that came from T cells, B-cell-depleted T cells, or PBMCs.

The CDR3 length is 17 residues. The germline V gene encodes CDR1 SGHTA and CDR2 FQGNSA. Trimming stripped 3 bases from V and 5 bases from J, with 22 bases between. Authors' processing steps: From reference gene primer amplification, estimates of nucleated cell counts were derived. Sequencing used immunoSEQ multiplex PCR; TCRdb keeps in-frame clones, though not all of them. From that table come the V and J calls and clone size; the DNA was used to work out D and trimming. The data contain 88,000 or so clones, 86% of them singletons. V usage is TRBV7-2 and J usage is TRBJ1-1; D is perhaps TRBD1 (6 bases). The receptor's source is a man aged 55-75 years with acute or convalescent COVID-19. The sample comprised peripheral blood. Here the CDR3 DNA reads TGTGCCAGCAGCTTGGGCATCAGGGGAACTGTACGAACTGAAGCTTTCTTT. This codes for CASSLGIRGTVRTEAFF.